This T cell receptor (beta chain) derives from a study of CD8 T cells in ankylosing spondylitis. Study-wide results and caveats: Seemingly characteristic of ankylosing spondylitis blood was a TCR beta motif consisting of about 8 highly homologous variants. Within matched ankylosing spondylitis synovial fluid, disease-linked clones were reportedly significantly enriched.

This clonotype was counted many times. The antigen is unknown. Making the TCR beta libraries involved quantitative 5'-RACE with molecular barcodes. TCRdb independently ran MiXCR on the 5' RACE reads; one entry per CDR3 protein. The sample holds 36,000 or so distinct CDR3 sequences; 6% are singletons and the top ten take 10% to 15%. The CDR3 totals 14 residues. In germline, CDR1 is SNHLY, CDR2 FYNNEI. The V gene lost 3 bases and the J gene lost 3 bases, with 11 bases spanning the gap. V and J are TRBV2 and TRBJ1-1; D remains ambiguous. The source of this sequence is a male donor with ankylosing spondylitis or in good health (not recorded which). The sequencing input was blood, either unsorted or a sorted T cell fraction (not recorded which). The chain's CDR3 is CASSEARAYTEAFF. CDR3 DNA: TGTGCCAGCAGTGAGGCCCGGGCGTACACTGAAGCTTTCTTT.